These T cell receptor beta chains were read from a single sample in a study of cytomegalovirus exposure and HLA in healthy donors. The method was immunoSEQ multiplex PCR; TCRdb's version includes in-frame clones alone and lacks a portion of them. Among about 170,000 clones, 73% were seen once, and the ten largest hold about 4.9%. The sequencing input was PBMCs. Receptor source: a young woman in good health and CMV-seropositive. Each CDR3 is given with its conserved first and last residue. D genes are given only for firm matches. For some rows the clone size is stated as once, few or many, or as a class when expanded; others skip it.

TRBV5-1	TRBJ2-5	-	TRBD2	TGCGCCAGCAGTTTGAGCGGGGGAGAGACCCAGTACTTC	CASSLSGGETQYF
TRBV2	TRBJ1-5	once	TRBD1	TGTGCCAGCAGTGAAGAACAGGGGAATCAGCCCCAGCATTTT	CASSEEQGNQPQHF
TRBV6-5	TRBJ2-2	-	TRBD1	TGTGCCAGCAGCCGTGGGACAGGTCGTACCGGGGAGCTGTTTTTT	CASSRGTGRTGELFF
TRBV5-1	TRBJ2-2	-	TRBD2	TGCGCCAGCACACTAGCGGGGGGCACCGGGGAGCTGTTTTTT	CASTLAGGTGELFF
TRBV28	TRBJ2-1	-	-	TGTGCCAGCAGTTCTAGCGACAGGGCTTTGGGTGAGCAGTTCTTC	CASSSSDRALGEQFF
TRBV9	TRBJ1-1	-	-	TGTGCCAGCAGCCGCGTAGACACTGAAGCTTTCTTT	CASSRVDTEAFF
TRBV15	TRBJ2-7	-	TRBD1	TGTGCCACCAGCAGGGACAGGGGTCGGGAGCAGTACTTC	CATSRDRGREQYF
TRBV5-1	TRBJ2-7	-	TRBD1	TGCGCCAGCAGCGGAGGGACAGGTGTGGGAGTAGAGCAGTACTTC	CASSGGTGVGVEQYF
TRBV11-1	TRBJ2-2	-	-	TGTGCAAGCGGCCGACAGGACACCGGGGAGCTGTTTTTT	CASGRQDTGELFF
TRBV6-5	TRBJ1-3	few	TRBD1	TGTGCCAGCAGTTACTCGATGACAGGGGGAGGAAACACCATATATTTT	CASSYSMTGGGNTIYF
TRBV6-5	TRBJ2-3	-	-	TGTGCCAGCAGTTATGTGGCGCAGGGGACGCAGTATTTT	CASSYVAQGTQYF
TRBV28	TRBJ1-6	few	-	TGTGCCAGCAGAGACAGCAGCTCCTATAATTCACCCCTCCACTTT	CASRDSSSYNSPLHF
TRBV2	TRBJ2-7	-	-	TGTGCCAGCAGTGCAGGGATCTACGAGCAGTACTTC	CASSAGIYEQYF
TRBV11-2	TRBJ2-3	-	-	TGTGCCAGCAGCCTCTTAGCGCCGGATACGCAGTATTTT	CASSLLAPDTQYF
TRBV5-1	TRBJ1-2	-	-	TGCGCCAGCAGCGCATACCAGGGATATGGCTACACCTTC	CASSAYQGYGYTF
TRBV9	TRBJ2-1	-	TRBD2	TGTGCCAGCAGCCCTTTCGGGGGGGCGGCTTACAATGAGCAGTTCTTC	CASSPFGGAAYNEQFF
TRBV30	TRBJ2-7	few	TRBD1	TGTGCCTGGAGTCCCGGGACAGATTCCTACGAGCAGTACTTC	CAWSPGTDSYEQYF
TRBV15	TRBJ1-1	-	TRBD1	TGTGCCACCAGCAGAAGATCGGGGACAGCAGCGTCCACTGAAGCTTTCTTT	CATSRRSGTAASTEAFF
TRBV30	TRBJ2-2	-	-	TGTGCCTGGAGTCAACAGGGAACCGGGGAGCTGTTTTTT	CAWSQQGTGELFF
TRBV7-9	TRBJ1-1	-	-	TGTTCCAGCAGCCCCGTAAACCCCAGGGGGAACACTGAAGCTTTCTTT	CSSSPVNPRGNTEAFF
TRBV11-3	TRBJ2-3	-	TRBD1	TGTGCCAGCAGCTTTTCGGGACAGATCACAGATACGCAGTATTTT	CASSFSGQITDTQYF
TRBV6-1	TRBJ1-1	-	-	TGTGCCACCCTACCGGGACACAACACTGAAGCTTTCTTT	CATLPGHNTEAFF
TRBV5-4	TRBJ2-2	-	-	TGTGCCAGCAGCCCAGACCAGATACAGACCGGGGAGCTGTTTTTT	CASSPDQIQTGELFF
TRBV7-8	TRBJ1-2	-	TRBD1	TGTGCCAGCAGCTTAGGGCCCGGGACAGGAAGAGACGGCTACACCTTC	CASSLGPGTGRDGYTF
TRBV4-2	TRBJ2-2	-	TRBD2	TGTGCCAGCAGCCAAGGACGGGGGGTTGAGACCGGGGAGCTGTTTTTT	CASSQGRGVETGELFF
TRBV25-1	TRBJ2-1	-	TRBD1	TGTGCCAGCAGTGAAGAAAAACAGGGGGCCTACAATGAGCAGTTCTTC	CASSEEKQGAYNEQFF
TRBV6-5	TRBJ2-1	once	TRBD2	TGTGCCAGCAGTTACTCGTCTAGCGGGGGCTGGGATGAGCAGTTCTTC	CASSYSSSGGWDEQFF
TRBV19	TRBJ1-6	-	-	TGTGCCAGTAGTAGCGGGACTTACATTTCCACAGCCCTCCACTTT	CASSSGTYISTALHF
TRBV7-8	TRBJ2-3	-	TRBD2	TGTGCCAGCAGCTTATTACGGCTAGCGGAGGGTACGCAGTATTTT	CASSLLRLAEGTQYF
TRBV25-1	TRBJ1-2	-	-	TGTGCCAGCAGTGAAAACAGTCGTCATGGCTACACCTTC	CASSENSRHGYTF
TRBV7-3	TRBJ2-3	-	-	TGTGCCAGCAGCTTAGGCCGACCAGGGTACGATACGCAGTATTTT	CASSLGRPGYDTQYF
TRBV19	TRBJ1-2	-	-	TGTGCCAGTAGTCCTGACAGGACTTATGGCTACACCTTC	CASSPDRTYGYTF
TRBV28	TRBJ2-5	-	-	TGTGCCAGCAGTTTCTACCGCCAAGAGACCCAGTACTTC	CASSFYRQETQYF
TRBV29-1	TRBJ2-3	-	-	TGCAGCGTTGAGGAGTATTCCCCTCGGCTACGGCTCACAGATACGCAGTATTTT	CSVEEYSPRLRLTDTQYF
TRBV9	TRBJ2-3	-	TRBD2	TGTGCCAGCAGCTTGATAGCGGGGGGTGGAGATACGCAGTATTTT	CASSLIAGGGDTQYF
TRBV6-1	TRBJ1-4	-	-	TGTGCCAGCAGTGCACCTAGGGAAAAACTGTTTTTT	CASSAPREKLFF
TRBV28	TRBJ1-2	-	TRBD1	TGTGCCAGCAGCCTCGGGACAGGGGGGGTCTATGGCTACACCTTC	CASSLGTGGVYGYTF
TRBV7-3	TRBJ2-5	-	-	TGTGCCAGCAGCTTAAGGCCTTACAGGGAATGGGAGACCCAGTACTTC	CASSLRPYREWETQYF
TRBV19	TRBJ2-7	-	-	TGTGCCAGTAGTCCCCCGGAGGACAGTGGGCCCTACGAGCAGTACTTC	CASSPPEDSGPYEQYF
TRBV4-3	TRBJ2-2	-	-	TGCGCCAGCAGCCAAGCGTCAGGTTGGAACACCGGGGAGCTGTTTTTT	CASSQASGWNTGELFF
TRBV14	TRBJ1-1	-	-	TGTGCCAGCAGCCAAGATCAAGTGGGCAGGACTGAAGCTTTCTTT	CASSQDQVGRTEAFF
TRBV30	TRBJ2-1	-	-	TGTGCCTGGAGTCGCGGAGGGGGCCCTGCCTACAATGAGCAGTTCTTC	CAWSRGGGPAYNEQFF
TRBV5-4	TRBJ1-4	-	-	TGTGCCAGCAGCCCAGGAGGGGCGGGAGATGAAAAACTGTTTTTT	CASSPGGAGDEKLFF
TRBV10-3	TRBJ1-1	-	-	TGTGCCATCAGTGACCAGGGGACTGAAGCTTTCTTT	CAISDQGTEAFF
TRBV10-3	TRBJ2-1	-	TRBD2	TGTGCCATCAGTGACCCTGCGGCGGGGGTGAAGTTCTTC	CAISDPAAGVKFF
TRBV7-9	TRBJ1-5	-	-	TGTGCCAGCAGCGACGGACAGAGCAATCAGCCCCAGCATTTT	CASSDGQSNQPQHF
TRBV28	TRBJ2-4	-	-	TGTGCCAGCAGGGCTCTAGCCAAAAACATTCAGTACTTC	CASRALAKNIQYF
TRBV7-9	TRBJ1-5	-	-	TGTGCCAGCAGCTTAGGGGCAGGACACAATCAGCCCCAGCATTTT	CASSLGAGHNQPQHF
TRBV27	TRBJ2-5	-	-	TGTGCCAGCAGCCGGTGGGGAGAAGAGACCCAGTACTTC	CASSRWGEETQYF
TRBV12-5	TRBJ1-4	-	-	TGTGCTAGTGGTTTGGTACGTGAAGGCGGCGAAAAACTGTTTTTT	CASGLVREGGEKLFF
TRBV18	TRBJ1-1	once	-	TGTGCCAGCTCACCCCTGGAGAGTAGCACTGAAGCTTTCTTT	CASSPLESSTEAFF
TRBV2	TRBJ1-1	-	-	TGTGCCAGCAGTTTGATCAGGGTGTACACTGAAGCTTTCTTT	CASSLIRVYTEAFF
TRBV7-9	TRBJ2-1	few	TRBD2	TGTGCCAGCAGCCCGGGACTAGTGTCCTACAATGAGCAGTTCTTC	CASSPGLVSYNEQFF
TRBV7-2	TRBJ2-5	few	-	TGTGCCAGCAGCCCAGAGCAGGGTTCAGAGACCCAGTACTTC	CASSPEQGSETQYF
TRBV4-1	TRBJ2-5	-	TRBD2	TGCGCCAGCAGCCAGGGACTAGCGGGGGGGCAAGAGACCCAGTACTTC	CASSQGLAGGQETQYF